This entry is about one T cell receptor beta chain. This clone's antigen is unknown. Qualities for individual bases were not recorded, and no much larger clone is one base off. Taken with the paper, the label for time point translates to: after neoadjuvant nivolumab, at surgical resection. Patients had been newly diagnosed with stage II-IVA oral cavity squamous cell carcinoma, and no prior systemic or radiation treatment had been given to the patients. The cohort was composed of patients with HPV-negative, locally advanced oral cavity squamous cell carcinoma. Peripheral blood mononuclear cells were analyzed directly and were not maintained or expanded in culture. Samples came from a longitudinal correlative study of a single-arm phase II trial of neoadjuvant nivolumab in oral cavity squamous cell carcinoma. Subject-matched pre- and post-treatment PBMCs and tumors from three responders and three non-responders underwent genomic DNA-based TCRbeta sequencing. Peripheral blood mononuclear cells were drawn once before nivolumab treatment and a second time after treatment, when surgery took place. The Maxwell RSC DNA from Cells kit was used to extract genomic DNA from PBMCs.

V and J lose 1 base and 0 bases, and a span of 7 bases separates them. In the germline V gene, CDR1 corresponds to MNHNS and CDR2 to SASEGT. The CDR3, cysteine through phenylalanine, is 15 amino acids long. Only the CDR3 part of the read is kept: 45 bases, read in frame from the first base. The data originate from a study of neoadjuvant anti-PD-1 for oral cavity cancer (dated by TCRdb to the early 2020s). Concerning the study at large: Three to four biweekly doses of nivolumab at 3 mg/kg were mostly administered to patients before curative-intent surgical resection. A fourth nivolumab dose was given around day 43 to patients without progression, and definitive surgical resection was performed in those patients on days 50-56. Under RECIST 1.1, a patient counted as a responder if showing complete response, partial response or stable disease, and as a non-responder if showing progression. A roughly 32% response rate was observed in the parent correlative cohort, in which eleven to twelve patients were included. Points the paper makes about the study in general: Higher pretreatment blood Treg/Th17 ratios correlated with higher pretreatment blood TCRbeta clonality and lower post-treatment tumor TCRbeta clonality. After neoadjuvant nivolumab, significantly higher T cell clonality (Gini index) was found within PBMCs in non-responders than in responders. The TCR analyses had only three patients in each response group, and the authors called for validation in larger cohorts.

For deep sequencing, each PBMC sample was run in six replicates, with libraries mostly built from around 500 ng of input genomic DNA. Following the manufacturer's instructions, the team built TCRbeta libraries using the immunoSEQ hsTCRbeta kit. The completed libraries were mixed into a single pool at 3 nM, then sequenced with an Illumina NovaSeq 6000 S4 flow cell. Concerning the study's data processing: The immunoSEQ Analyzer handled quality control and preprocessing of the raw data. The analysis was limited to productive rearrangements, and each clonotype was defined by a unique CDR3 amino acid sequence. Repertoire clonality was estimated as the Gini-Simpson index, which was computed with the R package tcR. Student's t test was used to compare Gini indices, and Pearson correlation was used to assess associations with tumor size change. The table comes from immuneACCESS by way of TCRdb, which keeps in-frame sequences with V and J called. Part of the clones is missing from these tables; in studies checked, under half for an unresolved V gene and the rest for unknown reasons. The V and J calls and clone size were taken over from that table, and D and trimming were inferred from the DNA. Recorded for this sample are about 14,000 clones; 55% to 75% of them occurred a single time. The top ten hold approximately 3% of the sample.

The TCR sequence derives from a person aged 35-79 years with oral cavity squamous cell carcinoma. The source material was PBMCs, sampled after nivolumab (anti-PD-1) treatment. The rearrangement joined TRBV6-1 to TRBJ1-3, with TRBD1 tentatively as D gene (6 bases match). The CDR3 sequence is CASSEGTASGNTIYF. The DNA sequence is TGTGCCAGCAGTGAAGGGACAGCCTCTGGAAACACCATATATTTT.